These 6 T cell receptor beta chains were all obtained from the same sample, sequenced in a study of PD-1 blockade in classical Hodgkin lymphoma. Brentuximab vedotin exposure varied among the patients, all of whom had relapsed after autologous stem cell transplantation. Sequencing was performed with immunoSEQ multiplex PCR; in TCRdb, only in-frame clones are kept and a portion is missing. This sample yields more than 35,000 clones, of which less than 85% are seen a single time; about 16% belongs to the top ten. The sequencing here drew on peripheral blood mononuclear cells (PBMCs), taken before the second cycle of nivolumab. Receptor source: a human donor with classical Hodgkin lymphoma.

The sample holds one count of this clone. For the CDR3, the DNA is TGTGCCAGCAGCCCGCGGGGTTTAGTGAATGAGCAGTTCTTC. Encoded protein: CASSPRGLVNEQFF. This chain joins TRBV7-3 and TRBJ2-1, with D possibly matching TRBD2 (6 bases). V lost 5 bases and J lost 7, with 15 bases in between. CDR1 and CDR2 from the germline V gene are SGHTA and FQGTGA. This CDR3 comprises 14 residues.

The V call is TRBV20-1, the J call TRBJ2-1; no reliable D call. This CDR3 contains 10 residues. CDR1 is DFQATT and CDR2 is SNEGSKA in the germline V gene (reference sequence). Trimming shortened V by 2 bases and J by 8 bases, and 4 bases separated the two germline ends. The CDR3 sequence: CSARSDEQFF. The CDR3 nucleotides read TGCAGTGCTAGATCGGATGAGCAGTTCTTC.

This rearrangement joins TRBV21-1 to TRBJ1-6. TRBV21-1 is assigned pseudogene status. The CDR3 runs to 15 residues. The CDR3 nucleotides are TGTGCCAGCAGCAAAAGAGGATTAAGAAATTCACCCCTCCACTTT. Its protein is CASSKRGLRNSPLHF.

V and J are TRBV5-6 and TRBJ2-1; 8 bases are a match to TRBD2. CDR3 length: 15 amino acids. CDR1 and CDR2 (germline): SGHDT, YYEEEE. V was clipped by 4 bases and J by 4 bases; unmatched bases: 7. The CDR3 sequence is CASSRLAGGYNEQFF. The CDR3, as DNA: TGTGCCAGCAGCCGGCTCGCGGGGGGTTACAATGAGCAGTTCTTC. Full variable domain (remainder filled in from reference TRBV5-6 and TRBJ2-1): DAGVTQSPTHLIKTRGQQVTLRCSPKSGHDTVSWYQQALGQGPQFIFQYYEEEERQRGNFPDRFSGHQFPNYSSELNVNALLLGDSALYLCASSRLAGGYNEQFFGPGTRLTVL.

The chain links TRBV6-6 to TRBJ1-4; 7 bases map to TRBD1. V was pared by 5 bases and J by 0 bases, with 3 bases of the junction left unmatched. Germline loops: CDR1 MNHNY, CDR2 SVGAGI (reference sequence). There are 15 residues in the CDR3. CDR3 region: CASSQDRTTNEKLFF. The CDR3 region has the DNA TGTGCCAGCAGTCAGGACAGGACAACTAATGAAAAACTGTTTTTT.

The chain uses TRBV7-2 and TRBJ2-3, with a possible D match to TRBD1 (7 bases). The CDR3 has 15 residues. V shed 3 bases and J shed 4 bases, with 14 bases lying between them. Germline V CDR1 and CDR2: SGHTA, FQGNSA. This chain's CDR3 is CASSLGQGGPDTQYF. The CDR3 DNA sequence: TGTGCCAGCAGCTTGGGTCAGGGGGGCCCAGATACGCAGTATTTT. Full variable domain (rest looked up from reference TRBV7-2 and TRBJ2-3): GAGVSQSPSNKVTEKGKDVELRCDPISGHTALYWYRQSLGQGLEFLIYFQGNSAPDKSGLPSDRFSAERTGGSVSTLTIQRTQQEDSAVYLCASSLGQGGPDTQYFGPGTRLTVL.